These T cell receptor beta chains were read from a single sample in a study of shared clonotypes between healthy human individuals. Repertoires were generated with immunoSEQ multiplex PCR, while TCRdb's copy carries only in-frame clones and drops some. The sample records approximately 470,000 clones, approximately 81% being singletons. The sequenced sample was PBMCs. The source of these receptors is a woman aged 40 to 49 in good health. Some clones in this sample may be carry-over from other donors' samples. Each CDR3 is given with its conserved first and last residue. A D gene is named only where the DNA matches it firmly. Clone size is shown for a subset of rows, as once, few, many or a class of expanded clone.

few	TRBV4-1	-	TRBJ2-7	16	TGCGCCAGCAGCCCGGCCCTGGCCAGGGGAAGGTACGAGCAGTACTTC	CASSPALARGRYEQYF
-	TRBV19	TRBD1	TRBJ2-7	15	TGTGCCAGTAGTCCGGGACAGGGACCATTTTACGAGCAGTACTTC	CASSPGQGPFYEQYF
-	TRBV5-1	-	TRBJ1-1	15	TGCGCCAGCAGCTTGTCGAATAATATGAACACTGAAGCTTTCTTT	CASSLSNNMNTEAFF
-	TRBV5-1	TRBD1	TRBJ2-7	18	TGCGCCAGCAGCTTGGCTTGGGGGGACAGGGGTTCCCCCTACGAGCAGTACTTC	CASSLAWGDRGSPYEQYF
-	TRBV10-3	TRBD1	TRBJ2-7	15	TGTGCCATCAGTGAGCCGGGACAGGGAGCCTACGAGCAGTACTTC	CAISEPGQGAYEQYF
-	TRBV30	TRBD2	TRBJ2-3	14	TGTGCCTGGGGGCTAGCGGGAGAAGTGGATACGCAGTATTTT	CAWGLAGEVDTQYF
-	TRBV19	-	TRBJ1-1	13	TGTGCCAGTAGTATCTCTATGAACACTGAAGCTTTCTTT	CASSISMNTEAFF
-	TRBV7-6	TRBD1	TRBJ2-5	14	TGTGCCAGCAGCCGAAAGGACAGGCAAGAGACCCAGTACTTC	CASSRKDRQETQYF
-	TRBV20-1	-	TRBJ1-2	11	TGCAGTGCTATGACCGGGTATGAGGACACCTTC	CSAMTGYEDTF
-	TRBV5-1	TRBD1	TRBJ2-1	16	TGCGCCAGCAGCTGGGGACAGGACCCCTCTTACAATGAGCAGTTCTTC	CASSWGQDPSYNEQFF